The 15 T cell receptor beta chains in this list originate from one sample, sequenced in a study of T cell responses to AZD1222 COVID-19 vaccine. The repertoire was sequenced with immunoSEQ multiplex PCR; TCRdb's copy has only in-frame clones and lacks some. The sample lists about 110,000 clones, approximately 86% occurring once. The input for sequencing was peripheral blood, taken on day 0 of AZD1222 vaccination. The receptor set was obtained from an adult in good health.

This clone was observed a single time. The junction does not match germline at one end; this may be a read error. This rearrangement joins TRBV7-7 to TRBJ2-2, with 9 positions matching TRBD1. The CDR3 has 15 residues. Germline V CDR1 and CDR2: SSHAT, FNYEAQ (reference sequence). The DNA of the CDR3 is TGTGCTAGCAGCCCGCTGACAGGGGGGTCCGGGGAGCTGTTTTTT. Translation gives CASSPLTGGSGELFF.

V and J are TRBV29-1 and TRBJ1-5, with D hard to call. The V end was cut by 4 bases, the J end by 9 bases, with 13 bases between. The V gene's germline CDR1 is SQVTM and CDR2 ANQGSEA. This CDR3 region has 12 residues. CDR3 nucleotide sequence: TGCAGCGTTGTCTACTCCTCCGGGCCCCAGCATTTT. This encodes CSVVYSSGPQHF.

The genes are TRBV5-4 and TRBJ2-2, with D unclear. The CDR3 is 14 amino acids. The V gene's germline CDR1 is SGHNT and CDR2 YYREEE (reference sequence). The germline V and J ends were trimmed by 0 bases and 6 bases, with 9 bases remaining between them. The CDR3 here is CASSLEVFPGELFF. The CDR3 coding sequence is TGTGCCAGCAGCTTGGAAGTATTCCCCGGGGAGCTGTTTTTT.

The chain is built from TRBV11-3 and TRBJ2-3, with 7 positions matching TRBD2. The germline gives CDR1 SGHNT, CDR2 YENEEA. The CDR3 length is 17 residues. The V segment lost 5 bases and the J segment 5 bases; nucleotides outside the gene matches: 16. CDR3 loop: CASSPPGGVAGQDTQYF. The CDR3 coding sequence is TGTGCCAGCAGCCCGCCGGGCGGGGTAGCGGGTCAAGATACGCAGTATTTT. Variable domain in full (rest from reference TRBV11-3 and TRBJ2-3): EAGVVQSPRYKIIEKKQPVAFWCNPISGHNTLYWYLQNLGQGPELLIRYENEEAVDDSQLPKDRFSAERLKGVDSTLKIQPAELGDSAVYLCASSPPGGVAGQDTQYFGPGTRLTVL.

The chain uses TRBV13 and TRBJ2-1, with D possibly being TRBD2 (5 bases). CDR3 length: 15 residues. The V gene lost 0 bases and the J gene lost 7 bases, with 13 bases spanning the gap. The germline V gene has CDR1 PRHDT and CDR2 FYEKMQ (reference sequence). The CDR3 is CASSLGRRSGNEQFF. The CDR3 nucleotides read TGTGCCAGCAGCTTAGGCCGAAGGAGCGGAAATGAGCAGTTCTTC. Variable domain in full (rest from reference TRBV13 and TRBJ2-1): AAGVIQSPRHLIKEKRETATLKCYPIPRHDTVYWYQQGPGQDPQFLISFYEKMQSDKGSIPDRFSAQQFSDYHSELNMSSLELGDSALYFCASSLGRRSGNEQFFGPGTRLTVL.

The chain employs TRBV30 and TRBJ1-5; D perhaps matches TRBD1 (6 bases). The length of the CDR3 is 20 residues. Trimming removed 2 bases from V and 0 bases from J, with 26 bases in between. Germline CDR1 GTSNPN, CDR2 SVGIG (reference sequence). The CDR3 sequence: CAWSQGNRALSSFSNQPQHF. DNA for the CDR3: TGTGCCTGGAGTCAAGGTAACAGGGCGCTGTCTTCTTTTAGCAATCAGCCCCAGCATTTT.

CDR3 nucleotide sequence: TGTGCCAGCAGCGTAGGAGACGGGACAGAGCAGTACTTC. Protein sequence: CASSVGDGTEQYF. The chain employs TRBV9 and TRBJ2-7; TRBD1 might be the D (6 bases). Per the germline V gene, CDR1 is SGDLS and CDR2 is YYNGEE. The ends were cut back, 0 bases at V and 7 bases at J, with 11 bases in the middle. CDR3 length: 13 amino acids.

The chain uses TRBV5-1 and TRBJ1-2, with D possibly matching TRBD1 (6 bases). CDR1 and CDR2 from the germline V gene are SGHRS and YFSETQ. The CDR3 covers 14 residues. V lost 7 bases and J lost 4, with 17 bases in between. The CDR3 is CASATGGSSYGYTF. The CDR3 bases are TGCGCCAGCGCCACCGGGGGCTCCAGCTATGGCTACACCTTC.

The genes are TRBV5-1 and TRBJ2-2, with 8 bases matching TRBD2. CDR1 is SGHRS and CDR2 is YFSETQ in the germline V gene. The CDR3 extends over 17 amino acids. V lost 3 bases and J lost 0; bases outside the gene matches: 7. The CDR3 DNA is TGCGCCAGCAGCTCGGCGGGGGGAACCACGAACACCGGGGAGCTGTTTTTT. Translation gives CASSSAGGTTNTGELFF.

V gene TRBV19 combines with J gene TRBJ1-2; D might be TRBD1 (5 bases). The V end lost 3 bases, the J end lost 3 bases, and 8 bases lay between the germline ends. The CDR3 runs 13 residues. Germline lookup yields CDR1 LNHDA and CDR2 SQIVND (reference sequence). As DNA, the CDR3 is TGTGCCAGTAGTATGGGGCAGGACTATGGCTACACCTTC. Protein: CASSMGQDYGYTF.

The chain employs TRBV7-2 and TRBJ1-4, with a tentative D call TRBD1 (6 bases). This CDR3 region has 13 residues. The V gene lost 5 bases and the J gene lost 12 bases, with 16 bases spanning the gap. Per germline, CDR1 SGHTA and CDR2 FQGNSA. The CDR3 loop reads CASSPIGGVELFF. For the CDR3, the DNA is TGTGCCAGCAGCCCGATTGGGGGCGTCGAACTGTTTTTT.

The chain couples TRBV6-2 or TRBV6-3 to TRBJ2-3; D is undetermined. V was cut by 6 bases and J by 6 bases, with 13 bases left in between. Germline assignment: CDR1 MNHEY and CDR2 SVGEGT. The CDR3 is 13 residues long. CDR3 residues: CASSRQILDTQYF. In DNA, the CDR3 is TGTGCCAGCAGCCGGCAGATTTTGGATACGCAGTATTTT.

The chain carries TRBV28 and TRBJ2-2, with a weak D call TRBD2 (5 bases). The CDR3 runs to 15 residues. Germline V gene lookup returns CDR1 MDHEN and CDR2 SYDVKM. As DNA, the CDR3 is TGTGCGTGTAGCGTACCAGCATTCGGCACCGGGGAGCTGTTTTTT. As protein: CACSVPAFGTGELFF.

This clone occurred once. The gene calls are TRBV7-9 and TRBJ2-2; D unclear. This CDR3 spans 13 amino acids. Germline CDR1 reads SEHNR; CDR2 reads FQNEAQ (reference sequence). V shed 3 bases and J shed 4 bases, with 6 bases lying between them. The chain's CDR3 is CASSLLSTGELFF. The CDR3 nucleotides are TGTGCCAGCAGCTTGCTGAGCACCGGGGAGCTGTTTTTT.

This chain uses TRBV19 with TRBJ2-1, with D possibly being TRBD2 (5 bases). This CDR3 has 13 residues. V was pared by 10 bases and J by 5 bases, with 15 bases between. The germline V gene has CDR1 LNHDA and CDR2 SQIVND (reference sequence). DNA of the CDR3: TGTGCCACGTACGAGTGGCGGGACAATGAGCAGTTCTTC. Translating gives CATYEWRDNEQFF. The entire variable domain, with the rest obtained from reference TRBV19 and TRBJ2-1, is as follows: DGGITQSPKYLFRKEGQNVTLSCEQNLNHDAMYWYRQDPGQGLRLIYYSQIVNDFQKGDIAEGYSVSREKKESFPLTVTSAQKNPTAFYLCATYEWRDNEQFFGPGTRLTVL.